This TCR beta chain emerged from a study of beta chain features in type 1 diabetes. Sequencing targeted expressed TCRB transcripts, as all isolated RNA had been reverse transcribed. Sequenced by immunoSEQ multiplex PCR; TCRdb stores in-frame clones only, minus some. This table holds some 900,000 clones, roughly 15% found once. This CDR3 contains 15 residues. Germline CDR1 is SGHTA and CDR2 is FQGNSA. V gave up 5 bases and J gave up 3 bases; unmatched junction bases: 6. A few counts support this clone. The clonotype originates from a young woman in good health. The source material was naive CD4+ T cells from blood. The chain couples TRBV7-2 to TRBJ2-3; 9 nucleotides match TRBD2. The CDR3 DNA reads TGTGCCAGCAGCGTTAGCGGGAGACAGACAGATACGCAGTATTTT. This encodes CASSVSGRQTDTQYF.